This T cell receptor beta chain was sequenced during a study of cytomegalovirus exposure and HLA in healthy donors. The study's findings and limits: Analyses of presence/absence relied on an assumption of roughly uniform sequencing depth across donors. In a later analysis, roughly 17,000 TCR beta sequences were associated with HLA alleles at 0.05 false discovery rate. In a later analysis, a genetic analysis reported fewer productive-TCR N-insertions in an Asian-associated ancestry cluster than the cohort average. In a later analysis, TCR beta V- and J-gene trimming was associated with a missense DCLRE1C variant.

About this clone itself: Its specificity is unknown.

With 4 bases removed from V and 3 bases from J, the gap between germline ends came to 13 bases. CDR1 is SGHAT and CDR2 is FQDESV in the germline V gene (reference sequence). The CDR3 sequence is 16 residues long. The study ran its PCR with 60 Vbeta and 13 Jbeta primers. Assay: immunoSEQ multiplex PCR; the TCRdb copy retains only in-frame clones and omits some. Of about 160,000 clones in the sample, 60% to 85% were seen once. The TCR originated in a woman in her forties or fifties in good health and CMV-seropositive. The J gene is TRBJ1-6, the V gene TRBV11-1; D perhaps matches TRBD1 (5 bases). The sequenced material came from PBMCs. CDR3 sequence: CASSSRVGGYNSPLHF. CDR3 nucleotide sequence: TGTGCCAGCAGCTCCCGAGTCGGGGGCTATAATTCACCCCTCCACTTT.